A single sample gave rise to the 20 T cell receptor beta chains below, sequenced in a study of CD8 T cells in Susac syndrome. It was with random hexamers that 0.5 to 1 ug RNA was reverse transcribed. TCRdb ran MiXCR on the immunoSEQ multiplex PCR reads and lists one entry per CDR3 protein. The table records around 190,000 distinct CDR3 sequences, about 95% of them present only once. Sequenced: CD4+ T cells from PBMCs. The receptors were gathered from a human donor in good health.

The J gene is TRBJ2-7, the V gene TRBV5-6; D is perhaps TRBD1 (5 bases). V lost 3 bases, J lost 6 bases, and 10 bases lay in between. Germline assignment: CDR1 SGHDT and CDR2 YYEEEE. CDR3 length equals 12 residues. CDR3 loop: CASSSRVSEQYV. The CDR3, as DNA: TGTGCCAGCAGCTCCAGGGTTAGCGAGCAGTACGTC.

J is TRBJ1-1 and V is TRBV29-1; D is ambiguous. V was pared by 8 bases and J by 10 bases, with 17 bases between. Germline V gene sequence: CDR1 SQVTM, CDR2 ANQGSEA. The length of the CDR3 is 11 residues. CDR3 nucleotides: TGCAGCTTCAGAGGAGGGTACGGAGCTTTCTTT. This encodes CSFRGGYGAFF.

This chain links TRBV25-1 with TRBJ2-3; 11 nucleotides agree with TRBD1. The germline CDR1 and CDR2 sequences are MGHDK and SYGVNS. J was trimmed by 3 bases and V by 2 bases; bases with no gene match: 4. The CDR3 sequence is 16 residues long. The CDR3 protein is CASSEEDRGLTDTQYF. The CDR3 bases are TGTGCCAGCAGTGAAGAGGACAGGGGGCTAACAGATACGCAGTATTTT.

This sequence joins TRBV29-1 and TRBJ2-7; D gene uncertain. V lost 4 bases and J lost 3, with 10 bases in between. Germline V gives CDR1 SQVTM, CDR2 ANQGSEA. This CDR3 is 12 amino acids long. Here the CDR3 reads CSVVKGRYEQYF. The CDR3 DNA follows: TGCAGCGTTGTAAAGGGCCGCTACGAGCAGTACTTC.

The chain is built from TRBV18 and TRBJ2-1; D is ambiguous. CDR3 length: 16 amino acids. CDR1 is KGHSH and CDR2 is LQKENI in the germline V gene. V shed 5 bases and J shed 0 bases, with 14 bases lying between them. The CDR3 region has the DNA TGTGCCAGCTCATCCTCCCTAGTCAACTCCTACAATGAGCAGTTCTTC. Amino acids: CASSSSLVNSYNEQFF.

Comment on this clonotype: An end of the junction differs from the germline gene, which may be a read error. The gene calls are TRBV7-7 and TRBJ2-1; D may be TRBD2 (5 bases). From germline, CDR1 is SSHAT and CDR2 FNYEAQ (reference sequence). The CDR3 totals 13 residues. The CDR3 loop is CASSRSRGNEQFF. CDR3 in DNA: TGTGCTAGCAGCCGTTCTCGAGGGAATGAGCAGTTCTTC.

V gene TRBV24-1 combines with J gene TRBJ2-3; D not resolved. The CDR3 runs to 13 residues. CDR1 and CDR2 from the germline V gene are KGHDR and SFDVKD. Trimming removed 3 bases at V and 6 bases at J, with 9 bases between. The CDR3 DNA reads as TGTGCCACCAGTGATAAGAGCCTCGATACGCAGTATTTT. Translation: CATSDKSLDTQYF.

This chain joins TRBV15 and TRBJ1-1; 7 bases line up with TRBD1. The CDR3 consists of 15 residues. The germline CDR1 and CDR2 sequences are LNHNV and YYDKDF (reference sequence). Trimming cost V 4 bases and J 5 bases; bases outside gene matches: 10. CDR3 region: CATSKGQALITEAFF. The DNA for the CDR3 is TGTGCCACCAGCAAAGGACAGGCATTAATTACTGAAGCTTTCTTT.

Written as DNA, the CDR3 is TGCAGTGCTAGATCCATGTGGGGGGACAGGGGGCAAGAGACCCAGTACTTC. Amino acids: CSARSMWGDRGQETQYF. This rearrangement joins TRBV20-1 to TRBJ2-5; TRBD1 matches at 11 bases. The CDR3 sequence is 17 residues long. The V and J ends lost 2 bases and 2 bases, in that order; junction bases with no gene match: 10. Germline V gene data show CDR1 as DFQATT and CDR2 as SNEGSKA (reference sequence).

This chain joins TRBV7-2 and TRBJ2-2; D is unresolved. The CDR3 sequence is 15 residues long. Trimming removed 5 bases from V and 1 base from J, with 11 bases in between. Germline CDR1 is SGHTA and CDR2 is FQGNSA. The CDR3 spells CASSPVTENTGELFF. The CDR3 coding sequence is TGTGCCAGCAGCCCAGTGACGGAGAACACCGGGGAGCTGTTTTTT. The full variable domain, in which reference TRBV7-2 and TRBJ2-2 provide the parts outside the CDR3, is GAGVSQSPSNKVTEKGKDVELRCDPISGHTALYWYRQSLGQGLEFLIYFQGNSAPDKSGLPSDRFSAERTGGSVSTLTIQRTQQEDSAVYLCASSPVTENTGELFFGEGSRLTVL.

The gene calls are TRBV4-1 and TRBJ2-7; TRBD1 matches 11 bases. This CDR3 has 15 amino acids. Trimming at V came to 3 bases and at J to 2 bases, leaving 3 bases not matched to a gene. From germline, CDR1 is MGHRA and CDR2 YSYEKL. The CDR3 coding sequence is TGCGCCAGCAGCCATCCGGGACAGGGGGCCTACGAGCAGTACTTC. Residues: CASSHPGQGAYEQYF.

The CDR3 spells CSARSRASSYNEQFF. The CDR3 bases are TGCAGTGCTAGATCGCGGGCCAGCTCCTACAATGAGCAGTTCTTC. V gene TRBV20-1 combines with J gene TRBJ2-1, with D tentatively TRBD2 (5 bases). Germline V lookup: CDR1 DFQATT, CDR2 SNEGSKA (reference sequence). This CDR3 spans 15 amino acids. The V end was cut by 2 bases, the J end by 0 bases, with 11 bases between.

The V call is TRBV29-1, the J call TRBJ2-5; TRBD2 might be the D (6 bases). In germline, CDR1 is SQVTM, CDR2 ANQGSEA. The V gene lost 6 bases and the J gene lost 1 base, with 12 bases spanning the gap. This CDR3 spans 13 amino acids. The CDR3 DNA reads as TGCAGCGTCTCTCAGGGAGGCCAAGAGACCCAGTACTTC. Encoded protein: CSVSQGGQETQYF.

This chain connects TRBV29-1 to TRBJ1-1, with D possibly being TRBD1 (5 bases). The CDR3 contains 13 residues. V was shortened by 7 bases and J by 1 base, with 13 bases between the two germline ends. Germline V gene sequence: CDR1 SQVTM, CDR2 ANQGSEA. The chain's CDR3 is CSATQQANTEAFF. The CDR3 region has the DNA TGCAGCGCTACCCAACAGGCGAACACTGAAGCTTTCTTT.

The chain has TRBV7-2 and TRBJ2-7; D not certain. With 5 bases removed from V and 5 bases from J, the gap between germline ends came to 7 bases. Germline V gives CDR1 SGHTA, CDR2 FQGNSA. This CDR3 has 11 amino acids. The CDR3 bases are TGTGCCAGCAGCAAAAGGGACGAGCAGTACTTC. Protein: CASSKRDEQYF. Based on the CDR3 plus reference TRBV7-2 and TRBJ2-7, the full variable domain is GAGVSQSPSNKVTEKGKDVELRCDPISGHTALYWYRQSLGQGLEFLIYFQGNSAPDKSGLPSDRFSAERTGGSVSTLTIQRTQQEDSAVYLCASSKRDEQYFGPGTRLTVT.

The sample holds a few counts of this clonotype. The chain employs TRBV12-3 or TRBV12-4 and TRBJ2-2; no firm D call. Trimming took 3 bases from V and 8 from J, leaving 7 bases between them. The CDR3 sequence is 12 residues long. The CDR3 sequence is CASSFSGGELFF. CDR3 in DNA: TGTGCCAGCAGTTTCTCTGGGGGGGAGCTGTTTTTT.

The chain links TRBV20-1 to TRBJ2-5, with D possibly being TRBD2 (5 bases). V was trimmed by 0 bases and J by 1 base, leaving 9 bases between them. The CDR3 sequence is 14 residues long. Germline CDR1 DFQATT, CDR2 SNEGSKA (reference sequence). CDR3 in amino acids: CSARDRTLQETQYF. The CDR3 coding sequence is TGCAGTGCTAGAGATAGGACTCTCCAAGAGACCCAGTACTTC.

The genes are TRBV5-4 and TRBJ2-3; D is perhaps TRBD2 (5 bases). With 4 bases removed from V and 6 bases from J, the gap between germline ends came to 18 bases. This CDR3 region has 15 residues. Germline V gene sequence: CDR1 SGHNT, CDR2 YYREEE (reference sequence). CDR3 in amino acids: CASSRTNTRMDTQYF. In DNA form, the CDR3 reads TGTGCCAGCAGCCGAACGAATACTAGGATGGATACGCAGTATTTT. The complete variable domain, with remaining parts taken from reference TRBV5-4 and TRBJ2-3, reads ETGVTQSPTHLIKTRGQQVTLRCSSQSGHNTVSWYQQALGQGPQFIFQYYREEENGRGNFPPRFSGLQFPNYSSELNVNALELDDSALYLCASSRTNTRMDTQYFGPGTRLTVL.

This chain connects TRBV3-1 to TRBJ1-3, with 11 positions matching TRBD1. With V trimmed by 2 bases and J by 2 bases, 2 bases remained unmatched. The CDR3 covers 16 residues. Germline-derived CDR1 and CDR2 are LGHDT and YNNKEL (reference sequence). CDR3 loop: CASSQTDRGPGNTIYF. The CDR3 DNA is TGTGCCAGCAGCCAAACGGACAGGGGGCCTGGAAACACCATATATTTT.

The V and J genes are TRBV12-3 or TRBV12-4 and TRBJ1-1, with D tentatively TRBD1 (5 bases). The CDR3 contains 15 residues. Trimming shortened V by 6 bases and J by 1 base, and 15 bases separated the two germline ends. Written as DNA, the CDR3 is TGTGCCAGCAGCTACATTCTTGGGGGGAACACTGAAGCTTTCTTT. It is translated as CASSYILGGNTEAFF.